This T cell receptor beta chain was profiled in a study of T cells after posttransplantation cyclophosphamide. This clone was counted a few times. As yet, its antigen is unknown. Germline CDR1 and CDR2: SGHTA and FQGNSA. The CDR3 has 14 residues. The V and J ends lost 2 bases and 5 bases respectively, with 12 bases between them. The repertoire was sequenced with immunoSEQ multiplex PCR; TCRdb's copy has only in-frame clones and lacks some. The sample consists of approximately 23,000 clones, around 86% of them appearing once. Overall study findings and caveats: Recipient CMV seropositivity and CMV reactivation strongly tracked TRB clonality. Donor-recipient repertoire similarity was low at 1-2 months, rising over year one. Blood and skin or GI T cell repertoires showed limited TRB overlap.

Sequenced input: PBMCs. The chain links TRBV7-2 to TRBJ1-1, with D maybe TRBD1 (6 bases). The source is a woman in her sixties with a blood cancer, CMV-positive, and with a related stem cell donor. This CDR3 is CASSLLGANTEAFF. The CDR3 DNA reads TGTGCCAGCAGCTTATTGGGGGCGAATACTGAAGCTTTCTTT.